Listed here are 2 T cell receptor beta chains from one sample, sequenced in a study of regulatory T cells in long-lasting Graves disease (TCRdb year 2021). Receptors were amplified or captured by multiplex PCR. The instrument given in TCRdb is Illumina HiSeq 4000. To build TCR beta libraries, CDR3 regions were amplified by Arm-PCR using iRepertoire HTBI primers. TCRdb reprocessed the public reads (quality trimming at Q25 with fastp, clone calling with MiXCR) and kept in-frame beta chains. Merged by CDR3 protein, the rows form single entries marked with the most common genes and DNA. A total of about 350,000 distinct CDR3 sequences appear in this sample, over 15% of them only once. The biggest ten clones account for roughly 29% of the sample. The intended sense of this specimen's time point label: newly diagnosed GD, antithyroid drugs for less than 3 months. RNA was extracted from PBMCs in TRIzol for both TCR sequencing and RNA sequencing.

The same specimen was also included in a second study, on T cells in Graves' hyperthyroidism and ophthalmopathy.

Sequences were derived from peripheral blood mononuclear cells (PBMCs), sampled at new diagnosis, from a patient treated with antithyroid drugs. The receptors derive from a man between 40 and 49 years old with Graves disease. Donor details come from another sample of the same person, matched by shared clones.

Ten or more counts support this clonotype. V usage is TRBV12-3 or TRBV12-4 and J usage is TRBJ2-7, with 11 bases matching TRBD2. With V trimmed by 5 bases and J by 3 bases, 9 bases remained unmatched. The CDR3 spans 16 residues. DNA for the CDR3: TGTGCCAGCAGTAAGGGACTAGCGGTAACGTACTACGAGCAGTACTTC. This sequence encodes CASSKGLAVTYYEQYF.

The chain combines TRBV3-1 with TRBJ2-1, with D perhaps TRBD2 (7 bases). There are 18 residues in the CDR3. Trimming took 0 bases from V and 5 from J, leaving 20 bases between them. Germline V gene sequence: CDR1 LGHDT, CDR2 YNNKEL (reference sequence). The DNA for the CDR3 is TGTGCCAGCAGCCAAGATTGGGGGGCTAGGCGGGGGAACAATGAGCAGTTCTTC. Amino acid sequence: CASSQDWGARRGNNEQFF.